The T cell receptor beta chain described here comes from a study of T cells after yellow fever vaccination. TCRdb independently ran MiXCR on the 5' RACE reads; one entry per CDR3 protein. This sample has around 310,000 distinct CDR3 sequences; around 4.5% occur once, and the top ten carry roughly a fifth. This clonotype was picked up a small number of times. What it binds is unknown. V dropped 1 base and J dropped 5 bases, with 12 bases sitting between them. Germline V CDR1 and CDR2: SGHTA, FQGNSA. There are 14 residues in the CDR3. Study results and limitations: Post-booster repertoires contained most primary-vaccination clones again (approximately 97% CD4, around 88% CD8).

The chain carries TRBV7-2 and TRBJ2-7; D call uncertain. This receptor was identified in a young man who received the YFV17D yellow fever vaccine. Sequencing was performed on PBMCs, taken 15 days after the yellow fever booster vaccination. The chain's CDR3 is CASSLGVLGHEQYF. The DNA for the CDR3 is TGTGCCAGCAGCTTAGGAGTATTGGGCCACGAGCAGTACTTC.